This TCR beta chain appears in the sequencing data of a study of T cells in pancreatic ductal adenocarcinoma. Findings of the study overall: Unique clonotypes were 8 to 10-fold more numerous in blood than in tumor. Blood clonality (roughly 0.075) did not differ significantly from tumor (roughly 0.11). Enrichment of CD45RO+ effector over naive T cells in tumors may bias clonality.

With regard to this clone: Its antigen remains unknown.

V lost 0 bases to trimming and J lost 7 bases; unmatched junction nucleotides: 7. CDR1 is SGHTA, CDR2 FQGNSA, per germline. This CDR3 spans 16 amino acids. No neoadjuvant therapy was given to the selected pancreatic ductal adenocarcinoma patients before their surgery. The protocol was immunoSEQ multiplex PCR, while the TCRdb copy is restricted to in-frame clones and leaves out a portion. The sample includes 9,000 to 15,000 clones, 86% of them seen just once. V usage is TRBV7-2 and J usage is TRBJ2-5; 11 bases match TRBD1. The sequencing input was PBMCs. The sequence derives from a human donor with pancreatic ductal adenocarcinoma. CDR3: CASSLAGTGGATTQYF. CDR3 DNA: TGTGCCAGCAGCTTAGCGGGGACAGGGGGGGCGACGACCCAGTACTTC.